The 30 T cell receptor beta chains given below trace back to one sample, sequenced in a study of technical replicates of blood from a few donors. The data were produced by immunoSEQ multiplex PCR, yet TCRdb's version contains in-frame clones alone and is incomplete. The data hold some 70,000 clones, with nearly 98% observed a single time. Sequenced sample: T cells isolated from PBMCs. Source of these receptors: a human donor in good health.

The chain joins TRBV9 to TRBJ2-7; perhaps TRBD2 as D (6 bases). The CDR3 length is 15 residues. V gave up 0 bases and J gave up 3 bases, with 13 bases separating them. The germline CDR1 and CDR2 sequences are SGDLS and YYNGEE. CDR3 amino acids: CASSVGLAIGYEQYF. CDR3 nucleotides: TGTGCCAGCAGCGTAGGGCTAGCGATAGGCTACGAGCAGTACTTC.

J is TRBJ2-2 and V is TRBV6-5; D is uncertain. The V end lost 6 bases, the J end lost 3 bases, and 8 bases lay between the germline ends. The CDR3 runs 13 residues. Per the germline V gene, CDR1 is MNHEY and CDR2 is SVGAGI. Written as DNA, the CDR3 is TGTGCCAGCAGCAAGAGGCACACCGGGGAGCTGTTTTTT. Protein sequence: CASSKRHTGELFF.

This chain connects TRBV19 to TRBJ2-7, with D tentatively TRBD1 (6 bases). This CDR3 has 14 residues. Germline V gene sequence: CDR1 LNHDA, CDR2 SQIVND (reference sequence). V shed 3 bases and J shed 4 bases, with 13 bases lying between them. CDR3 protein: CASSIAGADYEQYF. The CDR3 region has the DNA TGTGCCAGTAGTATTGCAGGGGCGGATTACGAGCAGTACTTC.

This chain links TRBV5-1 with TRBJ1-1, with unresolved D. There are 14 residues in the CDR3. Trimming stripped 0 bases from V and 1 base from J, with 7 bases between. CDR1 is SGHRS, CDR2 YFSETQ, per germline. CDR3 sequence: CASSLEWQNTEAFF. CDR3 coding DNA: TGCGCCAGCAGCTTGGAATGGCAGAACACTGAAGCTTTCTTT.

This clone has only one observation. The chain carries TRBV6-5 and TRBJ1-1; a weak D match, TRBD1 (5 bases). The CDR3 is made up of 13 amino acids. CDR1 MNHEY and CDR2 SVGAGI come from the germline V gene. With 2 bases removed from V and 1 base from J, the gap between germline ends came to 5 bases. CDR3 nucleotide sequence: TGTGCCAGCAGTTACCAGGGGAACACTGAAGCTTTCTTT. Residues: CASSYQGNTEAFF.

The V call is TRBV7-9, the J call TRBJ2-5; D is ambiguous. The V gene lost 3 bases and the J gene lost 2 bases, with 7 bases spanning the gap. The CDR3 length is 13 residues. The germline gives CDR1 SEHNR, CDR2 FQNEAQ (reference sequence). The CDR3 reads CASSFQAQETQYF. CDR3 in DNA: TGTGCCAGCAGCTTTCAGGCTCAAGAGACCCAGTACTTC.

The rearrangement uses TRBV27 and TRBJ2-2; a weak D match, TRBD1 (6 bases). Looked up from germline, CDR1 is MNHEY and CDR2 is SMNVEV (reference sequence). This CDR3 has 15 residues. V was cut by 9 bases and J by 1 base, with 15 bases left in between. CDR3 sequence (DNA): TGTGCCAGTTCTTACAGGGAGCGGAACACCGGGGAGCTGTTTTTT. This gives the protein CASSYRERNTGELFF.

This chain joins TRBV19 and TRBJ1-1; D is possibly TRBD1 (6 bases). Germline-derived CDR1 and CDR2 are LNHDA and SQIVND (reference sequence). The CDR3 is made up of 13 amino acids. The V end lost 7 bases, the J end lost 11 bases, and 20 bases lay between the germline ends. The CDR3 sequence: CASTSGDGVRAFF. CDR3 nucleotide sequence: TGTGCCAGTACTTCAGGGGACGGAGTCAGGGCTTTCTTT.

The gene calls are TRBV21-1 and TRBJ1-2; the DNA was not used to check the table's D call, TRBD1. TRBV21-1 is assigned pseudogene status. The CDR3 has 17 residues. The CDR3 reads CASSKEPTGVSYYGYTF. CDR3 nucleotides: TGTGCCAGCAGCAAAGAACCGACAGGGGTTTCATACTATGGCTACACCTTC.

The chain uses TRBV27 and TRBJ2-7; 13 bases match TRBD2. V lost 2 bases to trimming and J lost 3 bases; unmatched junction nucleotides: 1. CDR1 and CDR2 from the germline V gene are MNHEY and SMNVEV (reference sequence). The CDR3 covers 15 residues. The CDR3 here is CASSLGTSGVYEQYF. As DNA, the CDR3 is TGTGCCAGCAGTTTAGGGACTAGCGGGGTCTACGAGCAGTACTTC.

With regard to this clone: It is unclear where the CDR3 begins or ends on the DNA, so no DNA is shown, and the CDR3 is as TCRdb lists it. This sequence joins TRBV27 and TRBJ2-1; the table's D call, TRBD2, was not checked against the DNA. Germline values: CDR1 MNHEY, CDR2 SMNVEV (reference sequence). The CDR3 is 23 amino acids in total, end residues counted. CDR3 region: CASSVVGLAGNEQFFGLLNEQFF.

This chain uses TRBV4-1 with TRBJ2-7; D may be TRBD1 (6 bases). With 4 bases removed from V and 5 bases from J, the gap between germline ends came to 12 bases. The CDR3 runs to 13 residues. Germline values: CDR1 MGHRA, CDR2 YSYEKL. CDR3 DNA sequence: TGCGCCAGCAGCCGACCACAGGGTAACGAGCAGTACTTC. Translation gives CASSRPQGNEQYF.

The chain uses TRBV6-1 and TRBJ2-2, with TRBD2 identical over 11 bases. From germline, CDR1 is MNHNS and CDR2 SASEGT. Trimming took 3 bases from V and 4 from J; bases not matched to a gene: 13. This CDR3 is built from 19 residues. The CDR3 bases are TGTGCCAGCAGTGATTTAGCGGGAGGGCCCGTGGGTAGCACCGGGGAGCTGTTTTTT. Amino acid sequence: CASSDLAGGPVGSTGELFF.

This clone was picked up one time. J is TRBJ1-3 and V is TRBV19, with D possibly matching TRBD1 (5 bases). V was trimmed by 5 bases and J by 4 bases, leaving 15 bases between them. Germline loops: CDR1 LNHDA, CDR2 SQIVND (reference sequence). This CDR3 spans 15 amino acids. The CDR3 sequence is CASSRQGHLGNTIYF. DNA for the CDR3: TGTGCCAGTAGTCGGCAGGGTCATCTCGGAAACACCATATATTTT.

This clone appeared once. The chain joins TRBV4-3 to TRBJ2-6, with 11 bases fitting TRBD1. J was trimmed by 0 bases and V by 0 bases; bases with no gene match: 4. Looked up from germline, CDR1 is LGHNA and CDR2 is YSLEER. The CDR3 has 19 residues. The CDR3 region has the DNA TGCGCCAGCAGCCAAGATCCGGGACAGGGGGTCTCTGGGGCCAACGTCCTGACTTTC. It is translated as CASSQDPGQGVSGANVLTF.

The genes are TRBV6-1 and TRBJ2-3; 13 positions match TRBD2. This CDR3 spans 17 amino acids. V was clipped by 5 bases and J by 3 bases; unmatched bases: 8. Germline-derived CDR1 and CDR2 are MNHNS and SASEGT. The CDR3 DNA reads as TGTGCCAGCAGTAAAGGACTAGCGGGAGTTTGGACAGATACGCAGTATTTT. Encoded protein: CASSKGLAGVWTDTQYF.

The CDR3 nucleotides read TGCGCCAGCAGTACTCGGGAGACCGGGGAGCTGTTTTTT. Protein: CASSTRETGELFF. This chain connects TRBV4-3 to TRBJ2-2; maybe TRBD2 (6 bases). The CDR3 covers 13 residues. Germline CDR1 and CDR2: LGHNA and YSLEER. Trimming took 6 bases from V and 5 from J, leaving 10 bases between them.

This clone was picked up one time. This chain connects TRBV5-1 to TRBJ1-3; D remains ambiguous. The V gene's germline CDR1 is SGHRS and CDR2 YFSETQ. Trimming cost V 3 bases and J 1 base, with 5 bases left between them. The CDR3 length is 13 residues. CDR3 residues: CASSSVSGNTIYF. Here the CDR3 DNA reads TGCGCCAGCAGCTCTGTATCTGGAAACACCATATATTTT.

The rearrangement uses TRBV29-1 and TRBJ2-1, with a possible D match to TRBD2 (6 bases). The CDR3 runs 10 residues. Germline V gene lookup returns CDR1 SQVTM and CDR2 ANQGSEA. V lost 4 bases to trimming and J lost 9 bases, with 7 bases between them. CDR3 loop: CSVGGGEQFF. The CDR3 DNA reads TGCAGCGTTGGGGGAGGTGAGCAGTTCTTC.

In nucleotides, the CDR3 is TGTGCCTGGAGTAGGACAGGCTACGAGCAGTACTTC. This codes for CAWSRTGYEQYF. The V gene is TRBV30, the J gene TRBJ2-7, with 7 bases fitting TRBD1. The length of the CDR3 is 12 residues. The germline V gene has CDR1 GTSNPN and CDR2 SVGIG (reference sequence). V was clipped by 2 bases and J by 3 bases; unmatched bases: 1.

The chain uses TRBV29-1 and TRBJ2-7, with D unresolved. V was pared by 4 bases and J by 6 bases, with 10 bases between. There are 11 residues in the CDR3. CDR1 is SQVTM and CDR2 is ANQGSEA in the germline V gene. CDR3 region: CSVGHLFEQYF. In nucleotides, the CDR3 is TGCAGCGTTGGGCATCTTTTCGAGCAGTACTTC.

The chain joins TRBV5-4 to TRBJ1-2, with D unclear. The CDR3 spans 14 residues. With 1 base removed from V and 3 bases from J, the gap between germline ends came to 10 bases. Germline V gene data show CDR1 as SGHNT and CDR2 as YYREEE (reference sequence). As DNA, the CDR3 is TGTGCCAGCAGCTTGACCGAACTACACTATGGCTACACCTTC. As protein: CASSLTELHYGYTF.

The genes are TRBV6-1 and TRBJ1-5; D unresolved. The CDR3 contains 12 residues. The ends were cut back, 11 bases at V and 2 bases at J, with 10 bases in the middle. CDR1 is MNHNS, CDR2 SASEGT, per germline. CDR3 sequence reads: CAGYSGNQPQHF. The CDR3 region has the DNA TGTGCCGGATACAGTGGCAATCAGCCCCAGCATTTT.

V is TRBV28 and J is TRBJ2-2, with a possible D match to TRBD1 (7 bases). Germline V gives CDR1 MDHEN, CDR2 SYDVKM. The CDR3 is made up of 14 amino acids. The V end was cut by 7 bases, the J end by 7 bases, with 16 bases between. CDR3 region: CASKMTGRIGELFF. The CDR3 DNA reads as TGTGCCAGCAAGATGACAGGGAGGATCGGGGAGCTGTTTTTT.

This clone was found once. The chain joins TRBV5-1 to TRBJ2-2; maybe TRBD1 (5 bases). V was trimmed by 0 bases and J by 6 bases, leaving 9 bases between them. In germline, CDR1 is SGHRS, CDR2 YFSETQ. This CDR3 has 14 amino acids. The CDR3 bases are TGCGCCAGCAGCTTGGGCAGGGTGGCCGGGGAGCTGTTTTTT. The encoded protein is CASSLGRVAGELFF. The entire variable domain, with the rest obtained from reference TRBV5-1 and TRBJ2-2, is as follows: KAGVTQTPRYLIKTRGQQVTLSCSPISGHRSVSWYQQTPGQGLQFLFEYFSETQRNKGNFPGRFSGRQFSNSRSEMNVSTLELGDSALYLCASSLGRVAGELFFGEGSRLTVL.

Details on this clone: At one of its ends the junction is not consistent with the germline gene, which may arise from a read error. The rearrangement uses TRBV6-6 and TRBJ2-1, with a tentative D call TRBD2 (5 bases). Germline V gene data show CDR1 as MNHNY and CDR2 as SVGAGI (reference sequence). This CDR3 is 13 amino acids long. This chain's CDR3 is CASTYYAGDEQFF. The CDR3, as DNA: TGTGCCAGCACTTACTACGCCGGGGATGAGCAGTTCTTC.

Points on this clone: Germline and junction disagree at one end, which may indicate a read error. The V call is TRBV7-9, the J call TRBJ1-1; 8 positions agree with TRBD1. Germline CDR1 and CDR2: SEHNR and FQNEAQ (reference sequence). The CDR3 has 14 residues. In DNA, the CDR3 is TGTGCCAGCAGCCCGCAGGGGGCGGCCACTAAAGCTTTCTTT. Its translation is CASSPQGAATKAFF.

J is TRBJ2-1 and V is TRBV4-2, with D perhaps TRBD2 (5 bases). Germline V gene sequence: CDR1 LGHNA, CDR2 YNFKEQ. Trimming pared 0 bases from V and 4 bases from J, leaving 13 bases between. This CDR3 has 16 residues. Written as DNA, the CDR3 is TGTGCCAGCAGCCAAGAGAACGGGATTATTTACAATGAGCAGTTCTTC. Translating it yields CASSQENGIIYNEQFF.

This chain links TRBV14 with TRBJ2-1, with 9 bases fitting TRBD2. The CDR3 sequence is 14 residues long. Germline V gene sequence: CDR1 SGHDN, CDR2 FVKESK. J gave up 7 bases and V 5 bases, and 6 bases lay outside the gene matches. CDR3 sequence: CASSWLAGENEQFF. For the CDR3, the DNA is TGTGCCAGCAGCTGGTTAGCGGGAGAGAATGAGCAGTTCTTC.

The J gene is TRBJ2-7, the V gene TRBV9; a weak D match, TRBD2 (7 bases). This CDR3 is built from 13 residues. Germline CDR1 reads SGDLS; CDR2 reads YYNGEE. Deletions cut 4 bases from V and 9 bases from J, with 17 bases between. CDR3 amino acids: CASSQGGGLAQYF. In DNA, the CDR3 is TGTGCCAGCAGCCAAGGGGGAGGGTTAGCGCAGTACTTC. Combining the CDR3 with reference TRBV9 and TRBJ2-7 gives the whole variable domain DSGVTQTPKHLITATGQRVTLRCSPRSGDLSVYWYQQSLDQGLQFLIQYYNGEERAKGNILERFSAQQFPDLHSELNLSSLELGDSALYFCASSQGGGLAQYFGPGTRLTVT.